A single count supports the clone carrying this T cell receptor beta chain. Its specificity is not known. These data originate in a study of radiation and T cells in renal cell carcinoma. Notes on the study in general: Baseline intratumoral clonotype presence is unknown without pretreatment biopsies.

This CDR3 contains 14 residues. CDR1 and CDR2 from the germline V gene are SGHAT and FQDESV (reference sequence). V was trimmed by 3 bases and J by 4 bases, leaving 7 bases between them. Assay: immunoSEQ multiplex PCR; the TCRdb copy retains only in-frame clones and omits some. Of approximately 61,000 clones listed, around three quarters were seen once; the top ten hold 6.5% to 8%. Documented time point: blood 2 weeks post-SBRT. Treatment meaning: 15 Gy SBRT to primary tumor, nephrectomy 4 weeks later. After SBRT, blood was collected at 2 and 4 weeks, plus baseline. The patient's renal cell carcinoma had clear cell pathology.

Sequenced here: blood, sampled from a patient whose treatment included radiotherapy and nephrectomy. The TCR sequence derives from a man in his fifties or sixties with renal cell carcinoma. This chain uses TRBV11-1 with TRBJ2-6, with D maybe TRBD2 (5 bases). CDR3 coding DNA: TGTGCCAGCAGCTTTAGCGCCGGGGCCAACGTCCTGACTTTC. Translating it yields CASSFSAGANVLTF. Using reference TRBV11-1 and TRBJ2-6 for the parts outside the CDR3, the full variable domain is EAEVAQSPRYKITEKSQAVAFWCDPISGHATLYWYRQILGQGPELLVQFQDESVVDDSQLPKDRFSAERLKGVDSTLKIQPAELGDSAMYLCASSFSAGANVLTFGAGSRLTVL.